This T cell receptor (beta chain) comes out of a study of T-cell memory formation after mild COVID-19. This clonotype was detected a few times. What it recognizes is unknown. With V trimmed by 1 base and J by 0 bases, 5 bases remained unmatched. Germline V gene lookup returns CDR1 SGHRS and CDR2 YFSETQ. This CDR3 is built from 18 residues. Amplification by 5'RACE using constant-segment primers produced TCR alpha and TCR beta cDNA libraries that carried sample barcodes and UMIs. TCRdb re-called the 5' RACE reads through MiXCR, storing one row per CDR3 protein. Of over 350,000 distinct CDR3 sequences listed, around 24% are singletons. Notes on the study in general: Pre-infection memory already had some responding clones, implying cross-reactive memory joined. CD4+ bias marked clones expanding day 15 to 37, unlike balanced contracting clones. Of the contracting clones, CD4+ ones lay mainly in CM and EM, and CD8+ ones in EMRA.

Sequencing was done on a sample of PBMCs or a T cell subset sorted from them (not recorded which). The TCR sequence derives from an adult woman who had mild COVID-19 (a few samples of this study predate the infection). Cell type and time point are not known. The chain carries TRBV5-1 and TRBJ2-2; 11 bases align to TRBD2. CDR3 amino acids: CASSLSGTSGSNTGELFF. The CDR3 DNA sequence: TGCGCCAGCAGCTTGTCCGGGACTAGCGGTTCGAACACCGGGGAGCTGTTTTTT.